Listed below are T cell receptor beta chains from one sample, sequenced in a study of blood T cell repertoires in COVID-19. TCRdb's table, derived via immunoSEQ multiplex PCR, lists solely in-frame clones and lacks some. The profile covers more than 200,000 clones, with around 90% appearing a single time and roughly 2.6% taken by the ten largest. Sequencing was carried out using peripheral blood. All receptors come from a man younger than 45 with COVID-19, enrolled during active disease. The CDR3 runs from the conserved cysteine through the conserved F or W. D genes are given only for firm matches. For some rows the clone size is stated as once, few or many, or as a class when expanded; others skip it.

>TRBV5-5|TRBD1|NA|15|TRBJ1-2
CASSRQGNANYGYTF
TGTGCCAGCAGTCGACAGGGAAATGCTAACTATGGCTACACCTTC
>TRBV5-4|TRBD2|NA|18|TRBJ2-7
CASSPLYPRGTSGTEQYF
TGTGCCAGCAGCCCTCTTTACCCCCGGGGGACTAGCGGGACCGAGCAGTACTTC
>TRBV19|NA|once|12|TRBJ1-2
CASSIQGYGYTF
TGTGCCAGTAGTATACAGGGTTATGGCTACACCTTC
>TRBV10-3|NA|NA|16|TRBJ1-2
CAINRQEEGFGYGYTF
TGTGCCATCAACCGCCAGGAGGAGGGTTTCGGCTATGGCTACACCTTC
>TRBV6-4|NA|NA|15|TRBJ2-1
CASSDSESSYNEQFF
TGTGCCAGCAGTGACTCGGAGAGCTCCTACAATGAGCAGTTCTTC
>TRBV12-5|TRBD1|NA|15|TRBJ2-7
CASGFSRDRVHEQYF
TGTGCTAGTGGTTTTAGCCGGGACAGGGTCCACGAGCAGTACTTC
>TRBV7-2|NA|NA|13|TRBJ2-7
CASSSPPLYEQYF
TGTGCCAGCAGCTCCCCCCCCCTATACGAGCAGTACTTC
>TRBV19|TRBD1|NA|14|TRBJ1-2
CASSTWTGVYGYTF
TGTGCCAGTAGTACGTGGACAGGCGTCTATGGCTACACCTTC
>TRBV10-3|NA|NA|12|TRBJ1-2
CAISPGKEGYTF
TGTGCCATCAGTCCGGGGAAGGAAGGCTACACCTTC
>TRBV29-1|TRBD1|NA|12|TRBJ2-7
CSALTGGYEQYF
TGCAGCGCTTTAACAGGGGGCTACGAGCAGTACTTC
>TRBV3-1/TRBV3-2|NA|few|14|TRBJ1-2
CASSQARDFYGYTF
TGTGCCAGCAGCCAAGCCAGGGATTTCTATGGCTACACCTTC
>TRBV4-2|TRBD2|NA|15|TRBJ2-5
CASSQGSGGPETQYF
TGTGCCAGCAGCCAAGGGTCGGGGGGGCCGGAGACCCAGTACTTC
>TRBV19|TRBD2|NA|18|TRBJ2-7
CASSRMSSWSSGSYEQYF
TGTGCCAGTAGTAGGATGAGTAGTTGGTCTAGCGGGAGCTACGAGCAGTACTTC
>TRBV7-9|TRBD1|NA|15|TRBJ2-7
CASSLVDRVGHEQYF
TGTGCCAGCAGCTTAGTGGACAGGGTGGGCCACGAGCAGTACTTC
>TRBV5-5|TRBD1|NA|17|TRBJ1-5
CASSLVQGQGAVQPQHF
TGTGCCAGCAGCCTCGTCCAGGGACAGGGGGCTGTTCAGCCCCAGCATTTT
>TRBV6-5|TRBD2|NA|13|TRBJ2-1
CAGGAGGPNEQFF
TGTGCCGGTGGGGCGGGGGGGCCGAATGAGCAGTTCTTC
>TRBV19|TRBD1|NA|15|TRBJ1-4
CASRGQGSTNEKLFF
TGTGCCAGTAGAGGACAGGGGTCAACTAATGAAAAACTGTTTTTT
>TRBV27|TRBD1|once|15|TRBJ1-2
CASSLSGQGAEGYTF
TGTGCCAGCAGTTTGTCGGGACAGGGGGCGGAGGGCTACACCTTC
>TRBV7-2|TRBD1|NA|17|TRBJ1-6
CASSSTGQGLGNSPLHF
TGTGCCAGCAGCTCCACGGGACAGGGCTTAGGGAATTCACCCCTCCACTTT
>TRBV30|NA|NA|16|TRBJ2-6
CAWLPGTFIGANVLTF
TGTGCCTGGCTTCCCGGGACATTTATCGGGGCCAACGTCCTGACTTTC
>TRBV12-3/TRBV12-4|NA|NA|12|TRBJ1-2
CASSFTGVGYTF
TGTGCCAGCAGTTTTACCGGAGTAGGCTACACCTTC
>TRBV5-8|NA|NA|13|TRBJ1-6
CASSSRGRTPLHF
TGTGCCAGCAGCTCGCGAGGAAGGACACCCCTCCACTTT
>TRBV28|NA|NA|14|TRBJ1-5
CASSLSDRWQPQHF
TGTGCCAGCAGTTTATCCGACAGATGGCAGCCCCAGCATTTT
>TRBV4-2|NA|NA|15|TRBJ2-1
CASSQGGAGDNEQFF
TGTGCCAGCAGCCAAGGGGGAGCCGGTGACAATGAGCAGTTCTTC
>TRBV19|NA|NA|13|TRBJ1-2
CASSMGGIYGYTF
TGTGCCAGTAGTATGGGGGGTATCTATGGCTACACCTTC
>TRBV24-1|TRBD1|NA|18|TRBJ2-2
CATSDSTGQGVFTGELFF
TGTGCCACCAGTGACTCCACGGGACAGGGGGTATTCACCGGGGAGCTGTTTTTT
>TRBV9|TRBD2|NA|14|TRBJ2-3
CASSVVQTSSTQYF
TGTGCCAGCAGCGTAGTCCAGACTAGCTCTACGCAGTATTTT